Reported below is one TCR beta chain. Random hexamers served to reverse transcribe roughly 0.45 to 1 ug RNA. TCRdb called the immunoSEQ multiplex PCR reads again in MiXCR, with one record for every CDR3 protein. The sample lists around 170,000 distinct CDR3 sequences, under 97% occurring once. The record originates from a study of CD8 T cells in Susac syndrome. Across the whole study: Within the group of sequenced Susac syndrome patients, 5 or 6 had active disease and about 8 were in remission.

Diagnostic criteria for definite or probable disease, in their recently defined form, were met by the patients with Susac syndrome. The V gene lost 5 bases and the J gene lost 6 bases, with 11 bases spanning the gap. Looked up from germline, CDR1 is DFQATT and CDR2 is SNEGSKA (reference sequence). CDR3 size: 13 residues. The sequence came from a human donor with Susac syndrome. The chain is built from TRBV20-1 and TRBJ1-6; a weak D match, TRBD1 (6 bases). Sequencing input: CD4+ T cells from PBMCs. This chain's CDR3 is CSADTGPNSPLHF. The CDR3 DNA sequence: TGCAGTGCTGATACAGGGCCTAATTCACCCCTCCACTTT.